The sequence of this TCR beta chain was determined in a study of T cell changes during pregnancy in multiple sclerosis. CDR1 is SGDLS and CDR2 is YYNGEE in the germline V gene. The CDR3 spans 15 residues. V shed 4 bases, J shed 0 bases, and the junction held 6 bases outside the gene matches. TCRdb keeps only in-frame clones here, not all; method: immunoSEQ multiplex PCR. This table has about 39,000 clones, 85% to 95% appearing once. The clonotype comes from a female donor with multiple sclerosis, enrolled in a pregnancy study. The sample consisted of CD4+ T cells from peripheral blood mononuclear cells, taken in the first trimester of pregnancy. The rearrangement joins TRBV9 to TRBJ1-1; 7 nucleotides line up with TRBD1. CDR3 loop: CASSPRDSMNTEAFF. In DNA form, the CDR3 reads TGTGCCAGCAGCCCCCGGGACAGTATGAACACTGAAGCTTTCTTT.